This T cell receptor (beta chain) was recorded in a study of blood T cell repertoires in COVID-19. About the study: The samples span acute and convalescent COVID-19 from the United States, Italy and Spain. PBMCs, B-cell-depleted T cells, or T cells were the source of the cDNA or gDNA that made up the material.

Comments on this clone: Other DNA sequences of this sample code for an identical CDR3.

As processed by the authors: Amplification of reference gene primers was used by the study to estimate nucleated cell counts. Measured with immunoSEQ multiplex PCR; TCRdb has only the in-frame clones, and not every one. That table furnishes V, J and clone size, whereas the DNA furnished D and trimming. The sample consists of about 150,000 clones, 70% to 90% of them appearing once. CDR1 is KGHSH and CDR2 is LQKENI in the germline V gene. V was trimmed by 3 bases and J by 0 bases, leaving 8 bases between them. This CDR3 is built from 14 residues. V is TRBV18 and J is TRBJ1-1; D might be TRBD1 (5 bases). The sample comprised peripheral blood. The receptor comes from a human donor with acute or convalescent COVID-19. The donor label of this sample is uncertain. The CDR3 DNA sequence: TGTGCCAGCTCACCCGCAGGGATGAACACTGAAGCTTTCTTT. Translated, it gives CASSPAGMNTEAFF.